This T cell receptor (beta chain) was identified in a study of metastatic and nonmetastatic thyroid tumors. Study at large: Repertoire comparisons spanned blood and tumor or nodule tissue from malignant and benign thyroid patients. Study conclusions and caveats: In both blood and tumor samples, TCR beta diversity was reported significantly higher for malignant than benign nodules.

In the original processing: Built for papillary thyroid cancer, a distant-metastasis classifier drew on CDR3 differences across clinicopathological groups. TCRdb recomputed clones from the PCR reads via MiXCR. TCRdb assigned the V and J calls; the authors' analysis was not used. The repertoire has roughly 16,000 clones, 15% to 18% of them found once; the top ten carry 15% to 20%. This clone was observed a few times. Its antigen remains unknown. An end of the junction differs from the germline gene, which may be a read error. The CDR3 has 16 amino acids. CDR1 is ENHRY, CDR2 SYGVKD, per germline. No treatment of any kind had been given to any patient before thyroid surgery.

The chain has TRBV10-3 and TRBJ2-5; either TRBD1 or TRBD2 may fit D (6 bases each). The source material was blood. The clonotype comes from a female donor with papillary thyroid cancer or a benign thyroid nodule (not recorded which). Some clones in this sample may be carry-over from other donors' samples. The CDR3 bases are TGTGCCATCAGTGCGTCGAGGGGGGTCATTCAAGAGACTCAGTACTTC. It specifies CAISASRGVIQETQYF.